Following are 28 T cell receptor beta chains from one sample sequenced in a study of identical twins. TCRdb processed the 5' RACE reads anew with MiXCR; each CDR3 protein has one entry. The sample records around 100,000 distinct CDR3 sequences, just under 6% being singletons. Sequencing was carried out using memory T cells sorted from blood. These receptors all stem from a woman in her forties or fifties in good health.

This chain joins TRBV10-2 and TRBJ2-7; no clear D gene. CDR1 WSHSY and CDR2 SAAADI come from the germline V gene. Trimming took 4 bases from V and 6 from J, leaving 10 bases between them. The CDR3 runs to 12 residues. The CDR3 coding sequence is TGCGCCAGCAGTGCTAGATTCGGCGAGCAGTACTTC. Translated: CASSARFGEQYF.

V is TRBV5-6 and J is TRBJ2-3; D ambiguous. The germline CDR1 and CDR2 sequences are SGHDT and YYEEEE. The ends were cut back, 4 bases at V and 1 base at J, with 10 bases in the middle. This CDR3 comprises 14 residues. The CDR3 loop reads CASSLPEGTDTQYF. In DNA form, the CDR3 reads TGTGCCAGCAGCCTGCCAGAAGGCACAGATACGCAGTATTTT. Based on the CDR3 plus reference TRBV5-6 and TRBJ2-3, the full variable domain is DAGVTQSPTHLIKTRGQQVTLRCSPKSGHDTVSWYQQALGQGPQFIFQYYEEEERQRGNFPDRFSGHQFPNYSSELNVNALLLGDSALYLCASSLPEGTDTQYFGPGTRLTVL.

The chain recombines TRBV2 with TRBJ2-5; D unclear. V gave up 10 bases and J gave up 5 bases, with 20 bases separating them. The CDR3 covers 14 residues. Germline values: CDR1 SNHLY, CDR2 FYNNEI. In nucleotides, the CDR3 is TGTGCCACCACGCTGGACCCAATCGTGGAGACCCAGTACTTC. Amino acids: CATTLDPIVETQYF. Based on the CDR3 plus reference TRBV2 and TRBJ2-5, the full variable domain is EPEVTQTPSHQVTQMGQEVILRCVPISNHLYFYWYRQILGQKVEFLVSFYNNEISEKSEIFDDQFSVERPDGSNFTLKIRSTKLEDSAMYFCATTLDPIVETQYFGPGTRLLVL.

This sequence joins TRBV4-1 and TRBJ2-1; 7 bases line up with TRBD2. Per germline, CDR1 MGHRA and CDR2 YSYEKL. The V and J ends lost 5 bases and 12 bases, in that order; junction bases with no gene match: 4. The CDR3 totals 11 residues. This CDR3 reads CASSGLGRQFF. The DNA of the CDR3 is TGCGCCAGCAGCGGACTAGGGCGGCAGTTCTTC.

This chain uses TRBV5-1 with TRBJ1-3, with no clear D. The V gene's germline CDR1 is SGHRS and CDR2 YFSETQ. V was cut by 4 bases and J by 0 bases, with 17 bases left in between. This CDR3 has 17 amino acids. CDR3 nucleotide sequence: TGCGCCAGCAGCGCCGACTCCGGCCTTTTCTCTGGAAACACCATATATTTT. Residues: CASSADSGLFSGNTIYF.

The CDR3 nucleotides are TGTGCCAGCAGCTCCACAGGAGCCGGGGAGCTGTTTTTT. Translation: CASSSTGAGELFF. The genes are TRBV7-3 and TRBJ2-2, with D possibly being TRBD1 (5 bases). Per the germline V gene, CDR1 is SGHTA and CDR2 is FQGTGA. The CDR3 is made up of 13 amino acids. V shed 4 bases and J shed 6 bases, with 9 bases lying between them.

There are a few counts of this clonotype. This may arise from a read error, as a much more abundant clone is one base away. V usage is TRBV29-1 and J usage is TRBJ2-3; 14 nucleotides agree with TRBD2. Germline assignment: CDR1 SQVTM and CDR2 ANQGSEA. The J segment lost 5 bases and the V segment lost 8 bases, leaving 12 bases of the junction unmatched. The CDR3 consists of 16 residues. CDR3 region: CSTSSLGLAGGDTQYF. In DNA, the CDR3 is TGCAGCACATCCAGCCTCGGACTAGCGGGAGGAGATACGCAGTATTTT.

This clonotype has ten or more counts. The chain is built from TRBV2 and TRBJ2-6; either TRBD1 or TRBD2 may supply D (5 bases each). CDR3 length: 16 amino acids. V lost 7 bases and J 6 bases, leaving 19 bases between the germline ends. Germline assignment: CDR1 SNHLY and CDR2 FYNNEI. The CDR3 DNA reads as TGTGCCAGCACGAAGAACCGAGGGGCTTTGGCCAACGTCCTGACTTTC. It specifies CASTKNRGALANVLTF.

This clonotype was recorded at least ten times. The V and J genes are TRBV15 and TRBJ2-1; 10 nucleotides align to TRBD1. CDR3 length: 15 amino acids. Germline V gives CDR1 LNHNV, CDR2 YYDKDF (reference sequence). The V gene end was trimmed by 0 bases and the J gene end by 10 bases; junction bases not matched to a gene: 6. CDR3 nucleotide sequence: TGTGCCACCAGCAGAGAGGGCGGGACAGGGGTCGAGCAGTTCTTC. Its protein is CATSREGGTGVEQFF.

This clonotype was picked up a small number of times. This sequence joins TRBV29-1 and TRBJ1-1, with 8 bases that match TRBD1. There are 14 residues in the CDR3. Trimming at V came to 6 bases and at J to 7 bases, leaving 13 bases not matched to a gene. CDR1 is SQVTM, CDR2 ANQGSEA, per germline. CDR3 nucleotides: TGCAGCGTGCTGGAGGGGACAGGACTGAGTGAAGCTTTCTTT. Translation: CSVLEGTGLSEAFF.

The table lists this clonotype with many counts. The genes are TRBV28 and TRBJ2-5, with 9 positions matching TRBD2. Per germline, CDR1 MDHEN and CDR2 SYDVKM. The CDR3 runs to 15 residues. The V gene end was trimmed by 4 bases and the J gene end by 4 bases; junction bases not matched to a gene: 7. DNA of the CDR3: TGTGCCAGCAGTTACCCCGGTAGCGGGGGAGAGACCCAGTACTTC. Encoded protein: CASSYPGSGGETQYF.

This clonotype has more than one count but fewer than ten. This chain links TRBV3-1 with TRBJ2-3; 7 nucleotides agree with TRBD2. This CDR3 spans 16 amino acids. Germline V gene lookup returns CDR1 LGHDT and CDR2 YNNKEL (reference sequence). The V and J ends lost 2 bases and 5 bases, in that order; junction bases with no gene match: 10. The CDR3 region has the DNA TGTGCCAGCAGCCAATCAAGCGGGGCCGCCCTAGATACGCAGTATTTT. Translated: CASSQSSGAALDTQYF.

The table lists this clonotype with many counts. At one of its ends the junction is not consistent with the germline gene, which may arise from a read error. V and J are TRBV7-7 and TRBJ2-2; D gene ambiguous. The germline CDR1 and CDR2 sequences are SSHAT and FNYEAQ (reference sequence). This CDR3 region has 13 residues. CDR3 in DNA: TGTGCTAGCAGCGTAGTGATGGGCGGGGAGCTGTTTTTT. Its protein product is CASSVVMGGELFF.

This clonotype showed up many times. The chain uses TRBV12-3 or TRBV12-4 and TRBJ1-5; D is perhaps TRBD1 (6 bases). The V end lost 6 bases, the J end lost 3 bases, and 9 bases lay between the germline ends. The CDR3 extends over 13 amino acids. Here the CDR3 reads CASRGGPNQPQHF. The CDR3 bases are TGTGCCAGCAGAGGGGGGCCCAATCAGCCCCAGCATTTT.

This clonotype was detected many times. This chain joins TRBV12-3 or TRBV12-4 and TRBJ1-5; D is perhaps TRBD1 (5 bases). The CDR3 has 15 amino acids. Trimming shortened V by 6 bases and J by 3 bases, and 15 bases separated the two germline ends. Here the CDR3 DNA reads TGTGCCAGCAGGCCAGGGACGGGCGTCAATCAGCCCCAGCATTTT. The encoded protein is CASRPGTGVNQPQHF.

This clonotype was observed many times. This rearrangement joins TRBV27 to TRBJ1-5, with 7 bases that match TRBD1. The J segment lost 4 bases and the V segment lost 6 bases, leaving 9 bases of the junction unmatched. The CDR3 contains 15 residues. Germline V gene lookup returns CDR1 MNHEY and CDR2 SMNVEV (reference sequence). The CDR3 region is CASSPEGARNQPQHF. The CDR3 nucleotides read TGTGCCAGCAGCCCAGAGGGGGCTCGGAATCAGCCCCAGCATTTT.

In this sample, this clonotype turned up many times. The chain links TRBV12-3 or TRBV12-4 to TRBJ2-1; D gene uncertain. The ends were cut back, 7 bases at V and 7 bases at J, with 23 bases in the middle. There are 16 residues in the CDR3. In DNA form, the CDR3 reads TGTGCCAGCACCCACATCCGCGGATCATCCTTTAATGAGCAGTTCTTC. This gives the protein CASTHIRGSSFNEQFF.

The sample holds many counts of this clonotype. Here the CDR3 reads CSAPAGDGETQYF. DNA of the CDR3: TGCAGTGCCCCCGCAGGGGATGGTGAGACCCAGTACTTC. V and J are TRBV20-1 and TRBJ2-5; TRBD1 might be the D (6 bases). Germline V gives CDR1 DFQATT, CDR2 SNEGSKA (reference sequence). V lost 6 bases to trimming and J lost 5 bases, with 16 bases between them. The CDR3 runs to 13 residues.

This clonotype was recorded many times. The V call is TRBV27, the J call TRBJ2-1; perhaps TRBD2 as D (5 bases). Trimming removed 10 bases at V and 8 bases at J, with 12 bases between. CDR1 and CDR2 (germline): MNHEY, SMNVEV (reference sequence). The CDR3 runs to 11 residues. The CDR3 region is CAIGIAHEQFF. The DNA of the CDR3 is TGTGCCATCGGCATAGCGCATGAGCAGTTCTTC.

This clonotype was found many times. The chain couples TRBV6-1 to TRBJ2-5; D call uncertain. CDR1 is MNHNS and CDR2 is SASEGT in the germline V gene. CDR3 length: 11 residues. V lost 0 bases to trimming and J lost 6 bases, with 2 bases between them. CDR3 loop: CASSEAKTQYF. The CDR3 DNA is TGTGCCAGCAGTGAAGCTAAGACCCAGTACTTC.

This clonotype has a count of ten or more. The V gene is TRBV3-1, the J gene TRBJ2-1, with no clear D. This CDR3 comprises 15 residues. V lost 1 base and J lost 2, with 9 bases in between. Germline-derived CDR1 and CDR2 are LGHDT and YNNKEL (reference sequence). CDR3 region: CASSQATLPYNEQFF. In DNA form, the CDR3 reads TGTGCCAGCAGCCAAGCGACCCTCCCCTACAATGAGCAGTTCTTC.

This clonotype came up many times. V and J are TRBV9 and TRBJ2-2; TRBD2 matches 10 bases. The germline V gene encodes CDR1 SGDLS and CDR2 YYNGEE. J gave up 5 bases and V 4 bases, and 11 bases lay outside the gene matches. The CDR3 consists of 17 residues. In nucleotides, the CDR3 is TGTGCCAGCAGCCCAGCGGGAGGGCCTGGCCGGACCGGGGAGCTGTTTTTT. Its protein is CASSPAGGPGRTGELFF.

Many counts were recorded for this clonotype. The chain links TRBV7-9 to TRBJ1-1; TRBD1 matches 7 bases. Germline CDR1 SEHNR, CDR2 FQNEAQ (reference sequence). V was pared by 5 bases and J by 12 bases, with 9 bases of the junction left unmatched. This CDR3 has 12 residues. CDR3 in DNA: TGTGCCAGCAGCGATACCGCAGGGGGTTCTTTCTTT. Its translation is CASSDTAGGSFF. The full variable domain, with the rest looked up from reference TRBV7-9 and TRBJ1-1, is DTGVSQNPRHKITKRGQNVTFRCDPISEHNRLYWYRQTLGQGPEFLTYFQNEAQLEKSRLLSDRFSAERPKGSFSTLEIQRTEQGDSAMYLCASSDTAGGSFFGQGTRLTVV.

At least ten counts were recorded for this clonotype. This chain uses TRBV28 with TRBJ2-5; TRBD2 is a possible D gene (6 bases). Trimming took off 2 bases at V and 4 bases at J, with 8 bases between the two ends. The CDR3 consists of 13 residues. CDR1 and CDR2 (germline): MDHEN, SYDVKM. DNA for the CDR3: TGTGCCAGCAGTTTAGGAGGGCCAGAGACCCAGTACTTC. Protein product: CASSLGGPETQYF.

This clonotype was seen repeatedly, ten times or more. The V gene is TRBV11-2, the J gene TRBJ1-1, with D possibly matching TRBD1 (6 bases). V lost 5 bases and J lost 2, with 15 bases in between. Per germline, CDR1 SGHAT and CDR2 FQNNGV. The CDR3 contains 15 residues. The CDR3 DNA follows: TGTGCCAGCAGCAATAGACGGGGGGCCAACACTGAAGCTTTCTTT. It codes for CASSNRRGANTEAFF.

The table lists this clonotype with a few counts. The chain combines TRBV5-5 with TRBJ2-3, with D possibly TRBD2 on 6 matching bases. Germline V gene lookup returns CDR1 SGHKS and CDR2 YYEKEE (reference sequence). V lost 0 bases to trimming and J lost 0 bases, with 11 bases between them. CDR3 length: 16 amino acids. The CDR3 region has the DNA TGTGCCAGCAGCTTGGTACTAGCCGTTAGCACAGATACGCAGTATTTT. Translated, it gives CASSLVLAVSTDTQYF. Complete variable domain (other parts from reference TRBV5-5 and TRBJ2-3): DAGVTQSPTHLIKTRGQQVTLRCSPISGHKSVSWYQQVLGQGPQFIFQYYEKEERGRGNFPDRFSARQFPNYSSELNVNALLLGDSALYLCASSLVLAVSTDTQYFGPGTRLTVL.

Ten or more counts support this clonotype. The chain links TRBV24-1 to TRBJ2-1; 7 bases line up with TRBD1. There are 15 residues in the CDR3. J was trimmed by 4 bases and V by 5 bases; bases with no gene match: 7. CDR1 and CDR2 from the germline V gene are KGHDR and SFDVKD. DNA for the CDR3: TGTGCCACCAGTGGAATGGGGACAGTATACAATGAGCAGTTCTTC. The encoded protein is CATSGMGTVYNEQFF.

This CDR3 reads CSAWNGQVGYTF. CDR3 nucleotide sequence: TGCAGCGCCTGGAATGGGCAAGTAGGCTACACCTTC. V is TRBV29-1 and J is TRBJ1-2; D is unresolved. This CDR3 is 12 amino acids long. V was shortened by 7 bases and J by 8 bases, with 17 bases between the two germline ends. Germline-derived CDR1 and CDR2 are SQVTM and ANQGSEA.